This T cell receptor (beta chain) was found in a study of blood T cells in healthy people across ages. The CDR3 has 15 residues. Trimming took off 0 bases at V and 5 bases at J, with 14 bases between the two ends. Germline lookup yields CDR1 SGHDT and CDR2 YYEEEE. This clonotype was recorded at least ten times. PCR was performed a second time for about 7 to 12 cycles using a sample-barcoded 5' primer and a J-beta primer mix. There were at least 2.5 million CDR3-containing paired-end reads obtained from each sample. TCRdb re-analysed the 5' RACE reads in MiXCR, keeping a single row per CDR3 protein. The profile shows about 1.5 million distinct CDR3 sequences, approximately 42% of them singletons.

The TCR was taken from a young woman in good health. Sequencing was done on a sample of blood. This rearrangement joins TRBV5-6 to TRBJ2-5; no reliable D call. CDR3 bases: TGTGCCAGCAGCTTGGCCGGACCCCCGACGGAGACCCAGTACTTC. Its protein product is CASSLAGPPTETQYF.